The 23 T cell receptor beta chains below were found in one sample sequenced in a study of OX40 agonist ivuxolimab in advanced cancers. Library creation used the immunoSEQ multiplex PCR assay. This is the immuneACCESS table as TCRdb keeps it, with only in-frame sequences that have V and J called. A part of the clones is gone; compared with another copy, unresolved V genes explain less than half, and the rest is unexplained. In all, the sample holds some 66,000 clones, and roughly four fifths of those were seen once. About 2.5% of the sample is held by the ten biggest clonotypes. The sample in question was CD4+ or CD8+ T cells sorted from blood, obtained in a trial of the OX40 agonist ivuxolimab. The receptors were gathered from an adult with an advanced solid tumor such as melanoma, head and neck, liver or kidney cancer.

The chain links TRBV6-6 to TRBJ2-2, with unresolved D. Looked up from germline, CDR1 is MNHNY and CDR2 is SVGAGI (reference sequence). The CDR3 contains 13 residues. The V end lost 6 bases, the J end lost 5 bases, and 10 bases lay between the germline ends. The DNA for the CDR3 is TGTGCCAGCAGCCCTCTCGAGACCGGGGAGCTGTTTTTT. The encoded protein is CASSPLETGELFF.

The V gene is TRBV7-6, the J gene TRBJ2-5; weak D call: TRBD2 (6 bases). Germline-derived CDR1 and CDR2 are SGHVS and FNYEAQ. The V gene lost 1 base and the J gene lost 2 bases, with 14 bases spanning the gap. The CDR3 has 16 amino acids. DNA for the CDR3: TGTGCCAGCAGCTTAGTTTCGGGGGTGACACAAGAGACCCAGTACTTC. The encoded protein is CASSLVSGVTQETQYF. Drawing the rest from reference TRBV7-6 and TRBJ2-5, the complete variable domain is GAGVSQSPRYKVTKRGQDVALRCDPISGHVSLYWYRQALGQGPEFLTYFNYEAQQDKSGLPNDRFSAERPEGSISTLTIQRTEQRDSAMYRCASSLVSGVTQETQYFGPGTRLLVL.

The V and J genes are TRBV11-3 and TRBJ2-5; maybe TRBD2 (6 bases). Germline assignment: CDR1 SGHNT and CDR2 YENEEA. The CDR3 runs 15 residues. V was pared by 1 base and J by 2 bases, with 11 bases between. Here the CDR3 reads CASSLGGDGQETQYF. The DNA of the CDR3 is TGTGCCAGCAGCTTAGGGGGGGACGGGCAAGAGACCCAGTACTTC.

This clone was detected once. CDR3 nucleotides: TGTGCCAGCAGTTTTTTGCTAGTCCTGTCCTACAATGAGCAGTTCTTC. This encodes CASSFLLVLSYNEQFF. The chain couples TRBV28 to TRBJ2-1; no firm D call. Germline CDR1 is MDHEN and CDR2 is SYDVKM. The germline V and J ends were trimmed by 3 bases and 1 base, with 13 bases remaining between them. This CDR3 region has 16 residues.

The J gene is TRBJ2-3, the V gene TRBV7-2, with 7 bases aligning to TRBD2. Per germline, CDR1 SGHTA and CDR2 FQGNSA. This CDR3 is built from 15 residues. V trimming: 5 bases; J trimming: 3 bases; junction bases outside the gene matches: 8. The CDR3 DNA follows: TGTGCCAGCAGCCTTGGGGGAGGGACTACAGATACGCAGTATTTT. Protein sequence: CASSLGGGTTDTQYF.

The chain recombines TRBV18 with TRBJ1-4, with 10 bases aligning to TRBD1. Germline V CDR1 and CDR2: KGHSH, LQKENI. The length of the CDR3 is 14 residues. Trimming at V came to 6 bases and at J to 9 bases, leaving 7 bases not matched to a gene. Here the CDR3 DNA reads TGTGCCAGCTCTCCGGGACAGGGGCAGAAAAAACTGTTTTTT. This gives the protein CASSPGQGQKKLFF.

The rearrangement uses TRBV7-2 and TRBJ2-5; D might be TRBD1 (6 bases). Germline values: CDR1 SGHTA, CDR2 FQGNSA. Trimming cost V 4 bases and J 4 bases, with 13 bases left between them. The CDR3 length is 14 residues. CDR3 protein: CASSSPQGTETQYF. In nucleotides, the CDR3 is TGTGCCAGCAGCTCGCCTCAGGGGACAGAGACCCAGTACTTC.

To note about this clone: The sample has other DNA sequences that encode this CDR3 too. The CDR3 bases are TGTGCCAGCAGCTTAACTAGCGGATCCTACGAGCAGTACTTC. Translated: CASSLTSGSYEQYF. The chain couples TRBV7-2 to TRBJ2-7, with 8 bases aligning to TRBD2. Trimming cost V 2 bases and J 1 base; bases outside gene matches: 1. This CDR3 region has 14 residues. CDR1 is SGHTA and CDR2 is FQGNSA in the germline V gene. The variable domain in full, with the rest retrieved from reference TRBV7-2 and TRBJ2-7, is GAGVSQSPSNKVTEKGKDVELRCDPISGHTALYWYRQSLGQGLEFLIYFQGNSAPDKSGLPSDRFSAERTGGSVSTLTIQRTQQEDSAVYLCASSLTSGSYEQYFGPGTRLTVT.

V gene TRBV19 combines with J gene TRBJ2-3, with D unresolved. V was cut by 8 bases and J by 8 bases, with 14 bases left in between. The CDR3 is 12 amino acids. Germline CDR1 LNHDA, CDR2 SQIVND (reference sequence). The DNA for the CDR3 is TGTGCCAGTCGCGGACCCGCTGCTACGCAGTATTTT. It specifies CASRGPAATQYF.

The rearrangement uses TRBV4-3 and TRBJ2-3; D is perhaps TRBD2 (5 bases). The V end lost 4 bases, the J end lost 1 base, and 15 bases lay between the germline ends. CDR1 and CDR2 (germline): LGHNA, YSLEER. The CDR3 totals 16 residues. The CDR3 protein is CASSRAGVPGTDTQYF. The CDR3 DNA follows: TGCGCCAGCAGCCGGGCCGGGGTCCCTGGCACAGATACGCAGTATTTT.

The chain combines TRBV18 with TRBJ2-3; D is ambiguous. V shed 1 base and J shed 3 bases, with 11 bases lying between them. The CDR3 covers 15 residues. Germline V gene sequence: CDR1 KGHSH, CDR2 LQKENI. CDR3 residues: CASSPLREMTDTQYF. The CDR3 DNA sequence: TGTGCCAGCTCACCACTAAGGGAAATGACAGATACGCAGTATTTT.

A single count supports this clone. This chain links TRBV7-8 with TRBJ1-1, with D maybe TRBD1 (5 bases). CDR3 length: 14 residues. V gave up 1 base and J gave up 5 bases, with 11 bases separating them. Germline lookup yields CDR1 SGHVS and CDR2 FQNEAQ. CDR3 sequence: CASSLGGAETEAFF. The DNA for the CDR3 is TGTGCCAGCAGCTTAGGCGGGGCAGAGACTGAAGCTTTCTTT. Variable domain in full (rest from reference TRBV7-8 and TRBJ1-1): GAGVSQSPRYKVAKRGQDVALRCDPISGHVSLFWYQQALGQGPEFLTYFQNEAQLDKSGLPSDRFFAERPEGSVSTLKIQRTQQEDSAVYLCASSLGGAETEAFFGQGTRLTVV.

This clone was detected once. The chain recombines TRBV6-1 with TRBJ2-7; unclear D gene. CDR3 length: 10 residues. CDR1 MNHNS and CDR2 SASEGT come from the germline V gene. Trimming shortened V by 8 bases and J by 3 bases, and 5 bases separated the two germline ends. CDR3 region: CASSFYEQYF. CDR3 in DNA: TGTGCCAGCTCCTTCTACGAGCAGTACTTC.

The chain carries TRBV10-3 and TRBJ2-7; 7 positions agree with TRBD1. The CDR3 runs to 11 residues. After removal of 8 bases from V and 3 bases from J, the junction contained 1 base not matched to a gene. The germline V gene encodes CDR1 ENHRY and CDR2 SYGVKD. The chain's CDR3 is CAISGGYEQYF. CDR3 bases: TGTGCCATCTCAGGGGGCTACGAGCAGTACTTC.

V usage is TRBV12-5 and J usage is TRBJ2-2, with D perhaps matching TRBD1 (5 bases). Germline-derived CDR1 and CDR2 are LGHNT and FRNRAP. The V and J ends lost 4 bases and 5 bases respectively, with 11 bases between them. This CDR3 is built from 14 residues. CDR3 sequence (DNA): TGTGCTAGTGGTTCTCAACAGGTAACCGGGGAGCTGTTTTTT. Translating gives CASGSQQVTGELFF.

The J gene is TRBJ1-5, the V gene TRBV19; D gene ambiguous. The V gene's germline CDR1 is LNHDA and CDR2 SQIVND (reference sequence). The CDR3 spans 12 residues. V lost 7 bases to trimming and J lost 7 bases, with 11 bases between them. The CDR3 DNA follows: TGTGCCAGTATTCGGGTTCACCAGCCCCAGCATTTT. Its translation is CASIRVHQPQHF.

The CDR3 DNA reads as TGTGCCTGCACCCCCCGCGGGACCTACGAGCAGTACTTC. This gives the protein CACTPRGTYEQYF. The V and J genes are TRBV30 and TRBJ2-7, with a possible D match to TRBD2 (6 bases). Germline CDR1 and CDR2: GTSNPN and SVGIG (reference sequence). V was pared by 6 bases and J by 2 bases, with 14 bases between. The CDR3 has 13 residues.

The chain joins TRBV28 to TRBJ1-5; D might be TRBD1 (6 bases). Per germline, CDR1 MDHEN and CDR2 SYDVKM. This CDR3 comprises 12 residues. The ends were cut back, 5 bases at V and 4 bases at J, with 6 bases in the middle. Here the CDR3 DNA reads TGTGCCAGCAGTCAGGGGAATCAGCCCCAGCATTTT. It encodes CASSQGNQPQHF.

This rearrangement joins TRBV6-5 to TRBJ2-1; D uncertain. V gave up 2 bases and J gave up 2 bases, with 7 bases separating them. Per germline, CDR1 MNHEY and CDR2 SVGAGI. The CDR3 totals 14 residues. This chain's CDR3 is CASSYQATYNEQFF. CDR3 coding DNA: TGTGCCAGCAGTTACCAGGCTACCTACAATGAGCAGTTCTTC.

The chain joins TRBV2 to TRBJ2-6; possibly TRBD2 for D (6 bases). The CDR3 contains 13 residues. Trimming pared 7 bases from V and 9 bases from J, leaving 13 bases between. In germline, CDR1 is SNHLY, CDR2 FYNNEI. The CDR3 region is CASIGQGGNVLTF. CDR3 DNA: TGTGCCAGCATAGGCCAGGGAGGCAACGTCCTGACTTTC. Supplemented by reference TRBV2 and TRBJ2-6, the full variable domain reads EPEVTQTPSHQVTQMGQEVILRCVPISNHLYFYWYRQILGQKVEFLVSFYNNEISEKSEIFDDQFSVERPDGSNFTLKIRSTKLEDSAMYFCASIGQGGNVLTFGAGSRLTVL.

The chain uses TRBV11-3 and TRBJ1-4, with no clear D. Trimming removed 3 bases at V and 5 bases at J, with 13 bases between. Looked up from germline, CDR1 is SGHNT and CDR2 is YENEEA. This CDR3 has 15 residues. The CDR3, as DNA: TGTGCCAGCAGCTTGGTTTGGTCCCCAAATGAAAAACTGTTTTTT. Translation: CASSLVWSPNEKLFF.

The chain uses TRBV19 and TRBJ1-3; D is possibly TRBD1 (5 bases). Germline V lookup: CDR1 LNHDA, CDR2 SQIVND (reference sequence). Trimming cost V 5 bases and J 3 bases, with 8 bases left between them. This CDR3 has 13 residues. CDR3 sequence reads: CASSSTGGNTIYF. The DNA of the CDR3 is TGTGCCAGTAGTTCTACAGGTGGAAACACCATATATTTT.

The V gene is TRBV14, the J gene TRBJ2-1, with D unresolved. This CDR3 region has 14 residues. V lost 0 bases, J lost 12 bases, and 15 bases lay in between. Per germline, CDR1 SGHDN and CDR2 FVKESK. The CDR3 sequence: CASSQDRSGWGQFF. The CDR3 DNA reads as TGTGCCAGCAGCCAAGATCGAAGTGGTTGGGGGCAGTTCTTC.